The source of this T cell receptor (beta chain) is a study of T cell responses to AZD1222 COVID-19 vaccine (dated by TCRdb to about 2021). Broadly, across the study: TCR sequencing covered 233 trial participants: 200 to 220 given two doses of AZD1222 and about 26 given two doses of MenACWY control vaccine. Trial participants were enrolled by age into 18-55, 56-69 and 70-plus year subgroups, with about 150, 27 and 61 TCR-sequenced participants respectively. Points the paper makes about the study in general: The 56-69-year group was small, and its depth increase did not reach significance, likely because of low power. Epitopes outside the regions mutated in the B.1.351 and B.1.1.7 variants were reportedly recognized by nearly half of the unique spike-specific TCRs. After two AZD1222 doses, both the breadth and the depth of spike-specific TCRs were significantly higher than at day 0 and than in MenACWY recipients. CD4 TCRs associated with the vaccine covered the entire spike protein, and the dominant responses were in regions 160-218 and 743-854. Conclusions about previously exposed vaccinees are limited, since just six AZD1222 recipients were seropositive for SARS-CoV-2 at baseline. Because no day 14 peak-response samples were available, the repertoires could be characterized only after the peak T cell response. Most participants were white British and females outnumbered males, and the authors suggested that clonal diversity may have been underestimated.

The CDR3 regions of human TCRbeta chains were analyzed by immunosequencing. As for how the authors treated the data: TCRs in the repertoires were compared against a reference library of SARS-CoV-2-specific TCRs that had been generated with the MIRA antigen-specificity platform. Breadth was defined as the fraction of unique TCRs that were SARS-CoV-2-associated, and depth was defined as the fraction of total T cells that were SARS-CoV-2-associated. Using the MIRA data, every spike-specific TCR was mapped to the spike region that the TCR reacted to and assigned to either a CD4 or a CD8 class. Log10-transformed breadth and depth values were compared by one-way ANOVA with Sidak's multiple comparisons tests. TCRdb limited this immuneACCESS table to in-frame rearrangements with V and J called. A share of clones is missing; checked studies link under half to unresolved V genes, and the rest is unexplained. V, J and clone size are taken as reported in that table, and D and trimming were inferred from the DNA itself. The sample table lists under 95,000 clones, almost 90% of them with a count of one. Jointly, the top ten make up 6.5% to 8.5% of the sample.

The time point label of this sample denotes: about 28 days (+/-7) after the second vaccine dose. AZD1222 recipients with second doses at about 4 weeks or about 12 weeks were pooled, because spike-specific TCR depth and breadth did not differ between schedules. Vaccinee samples were obtained from the UK trials COV001 and COV002, which included a single-blind randomized controlled phase 2/3 trial of AZD1222 (ChAdOx1 nCoV-19) in healthy adults. For TCRbeta chain sequencing, PBMC samples were collected from trial participants at day 0 and at day 28 after the second dose. At the junction V is shortened by 5 bases and J by 5 bases; bases outside the gene matches: 6. The CDR3 numbers 15 residues from cysteine through phenylalanine. The entry retains the CDR3 DNA only, 45 bases that are in frame from base 1. According to the germline V gene, CDR1 reads MNHEY and CDR2 reads SVGAGI. Worth noting for this clone: Its antigen has not been determined. No clone much larger than this one lies a single base away; base qualities are absent.

This material consisted of peripheral blood, taken 28 days after the second AZD1222 dose. The sequence is built from TRBV6-5 and TRBJ2-7, with 13 junctional bases fitting TRBD2. The sequence derives from an adult who received the AZD1222 COVID-19 vaccine. DNA sequence: TGTGCCAGCAGTCACGGGACTAGCGGGACCCACGAGCAGTACTTC. This encodes CASSHGTSGTHEQYF.